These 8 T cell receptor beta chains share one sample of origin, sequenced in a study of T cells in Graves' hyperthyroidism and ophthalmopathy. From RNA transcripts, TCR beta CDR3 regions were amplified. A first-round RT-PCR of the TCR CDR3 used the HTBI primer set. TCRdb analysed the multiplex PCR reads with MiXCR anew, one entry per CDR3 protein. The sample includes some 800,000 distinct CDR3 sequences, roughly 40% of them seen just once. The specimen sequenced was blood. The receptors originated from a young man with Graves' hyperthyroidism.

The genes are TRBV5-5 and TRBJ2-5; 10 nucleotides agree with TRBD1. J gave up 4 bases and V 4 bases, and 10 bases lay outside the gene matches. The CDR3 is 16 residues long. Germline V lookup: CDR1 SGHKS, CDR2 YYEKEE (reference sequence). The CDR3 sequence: CASSQRFGQGGETQYF. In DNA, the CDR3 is TGTGCCAGCAGCCAAAGATTTGGACAGGGGGGAGAGACCCAGTACTTC.

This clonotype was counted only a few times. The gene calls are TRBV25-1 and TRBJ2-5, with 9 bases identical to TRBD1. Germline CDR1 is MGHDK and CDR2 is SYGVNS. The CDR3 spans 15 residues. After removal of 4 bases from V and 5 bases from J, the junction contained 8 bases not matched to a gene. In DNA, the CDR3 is TGTGCCAGCAGTGGGTGGGGACAGGGTAGGGAGACCCAGTACTTC. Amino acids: CASSGWGQGRETQYF.

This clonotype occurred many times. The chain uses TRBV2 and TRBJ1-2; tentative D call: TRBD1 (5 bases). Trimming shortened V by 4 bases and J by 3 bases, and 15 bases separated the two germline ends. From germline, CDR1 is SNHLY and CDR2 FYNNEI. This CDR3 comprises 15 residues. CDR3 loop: CASSGRAGGDYGYTF. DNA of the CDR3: TGTGCCAGCAGTGGTCGCGCGGGGGGAGACTATGGCTACACCTTC.

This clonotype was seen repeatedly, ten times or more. The chain's CDR3 is CSVVRGLSEQYF. CDR3 bases: TGCAGCGTTGTTAGAGGGCTGAGCGAGCAGTACTTC. V gene TRBV29-1 combines with J gene TRBJ2-7; possibly TRBD2 for D (5 bases). There are 12 residues in the CDR3. V shed 4 bases and J shed 6 bases, with 13 bases lying between them. The germline V gene encodes CDR1 SQVTM and CDR2 ANQGSEA.

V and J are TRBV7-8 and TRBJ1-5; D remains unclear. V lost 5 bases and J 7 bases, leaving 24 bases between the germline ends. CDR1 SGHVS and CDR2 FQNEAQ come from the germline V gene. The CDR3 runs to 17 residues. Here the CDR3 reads CASSPNVGPDDQQPQHF. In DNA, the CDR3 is TGTGCCAGCAGCCCGAATGTCGGCCCCGACGACCAACAGCCCCAGCATTTT.

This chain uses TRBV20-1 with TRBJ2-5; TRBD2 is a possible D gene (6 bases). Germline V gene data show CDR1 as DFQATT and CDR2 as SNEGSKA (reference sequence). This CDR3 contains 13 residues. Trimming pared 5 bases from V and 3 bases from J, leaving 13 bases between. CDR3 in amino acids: CSAGPSEEETQYF. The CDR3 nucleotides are TGCAGTGCTGGACCTAGCGAGGAAGAGACCCAGTACTTC.

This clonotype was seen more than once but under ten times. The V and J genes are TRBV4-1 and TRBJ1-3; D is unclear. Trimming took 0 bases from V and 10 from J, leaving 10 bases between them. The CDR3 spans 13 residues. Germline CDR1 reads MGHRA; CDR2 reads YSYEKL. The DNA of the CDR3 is TGCGCCAGCAGCCAAGACCGGGTTGGGACCATATATTTT. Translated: CASSQDRVGTIYF.

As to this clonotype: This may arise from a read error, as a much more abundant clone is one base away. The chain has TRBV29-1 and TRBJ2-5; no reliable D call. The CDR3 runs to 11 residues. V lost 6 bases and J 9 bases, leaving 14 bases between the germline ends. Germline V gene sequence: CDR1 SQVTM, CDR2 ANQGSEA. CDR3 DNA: TGCAGCGTCACGGCTGGATCGGCCCAGTACTTC. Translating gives CSVTAGSAQYF.